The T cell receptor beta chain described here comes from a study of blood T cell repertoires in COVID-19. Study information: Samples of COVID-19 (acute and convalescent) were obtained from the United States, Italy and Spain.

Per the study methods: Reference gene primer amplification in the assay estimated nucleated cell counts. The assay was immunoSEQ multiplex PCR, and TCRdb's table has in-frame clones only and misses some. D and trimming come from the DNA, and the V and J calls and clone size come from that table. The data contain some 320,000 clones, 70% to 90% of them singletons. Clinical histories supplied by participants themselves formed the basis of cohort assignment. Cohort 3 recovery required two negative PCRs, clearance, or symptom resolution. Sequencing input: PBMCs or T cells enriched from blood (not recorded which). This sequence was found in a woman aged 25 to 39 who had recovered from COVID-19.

This chain's CDR3 is CASSPRGLEGWDTQYF. In nucleotides, the CDR3 is TGTGCCAGCTCACCTCGAGGGCTAGAGGGTTGGGATACGCAGTATTTT. The genes are TRBV18 and TRBJ2-3; D might be TRBD2 (5 bases). Looked up from germline, CDR1 is KGHSH and CDR2 is LQKENI. Trimming cost V 3 bases and J 6 bases, with 19 bases left between them. This CDR3 spans 16 amino acids.